Listed below are T cell receptor beta chains from one sample, sequenced in a study of T cells in Graves' hyperthyroidism and ophthalmopathy. One entry per CDR3 protein results from TCRdb running MiXCR on the multiplex PCR reads. In the table there are around 400,000 distinct CDR3 sequences, about 13% of which are singletons. The sample consisted of blood. The receptors here all came from a woman younger than 35 with Graves' hyperthyroidism. CDR3s include the opening cysteine and the closing phenylalanine or tryptophan. A D gene is named only where the DNA matches it firmly. Clone size is not always given. Where it is, it says once, few, many or a class for expanded clones.

D	V	size	J	CDR3	DNA
TRBD1	TRBV2	many	TRBJ2-2	CASSKTGGIPTGELFF	TGTGCCAGCAGTAAGACAGGGGGCATCCCCACCGGGGAGCTGTTTTTT
TRBD2	TRBV7-2	many	TRBJ2-1	CASSQRGGRSNEQFF	TGTGCCAGCAGCCAGAGGGGAGGGAGGAGCAATGAGCAGTTCTTC
-	TRBV7-9	many	TRBJ1-4	CASSLGFGGPNEKLFF	TGTGCCAGCAGCTTAGGATTCGGGGGACCGAATGAAAAACTGTTTTTT
-	TRBV11-2	few	TRBJ2-3	CASSPPVLYTDTQYF	TGTGCCAGCAGCCCCCCGGTCCTTTACACAGATACGCAGTATTTT
-	TRBV19	few	TRBJ2-6	CASSNGANVLTF	TGTGCCAGTTCGAATGGGGCCAACGTCCTGACTTTC
TRBD2	TRBV5-4	few	TRBJ2-2	CASSLLSSGALTGELFF	TGTGCCAGTAGCTTACTATCTAGCGGGGCCCTCACCGGGGAGCTGTTTTTT
-	TRBV3-1	many	TRBJ2-3	CASSLWGGRTSTDTQYF	TGTGCCAGCAGCCTTTGGGGGGGCAGGACTAGCACAGATACGCAGTATTTT
-	TRBV28	many	TRBJ1-2	CASSFSGAFGYTF	TGTGCCAGCAGTTTTTCAGGGGCCTTTGGCTACACCTTC
-	TRBV30	many	TRBJ2-7	CAWSGQIYEQYF	TGTGCCTGGAGTGGACAGATCTACGAGCAGTACTTC
TRBD2	TRBV18	-	TRBJ2-1	CASSPSGGKNEQFF	TGTGCCAGCTCACCTAGCGGGGGGAAGAATGAGCAGTTCTTC
TRBD2	TRBV27	many	TRBJ2-1	CASSSGTSGRNEQFF	TGTGCCAGCAGTTCCGGGACTAGCGGGAGAAATGAGCAGTTCTTC
TRBD2	TRBV7-3	-	TRBJ2-5	CASSLSASGAQETQYF	TGTGCCAGCAGCTTATCCGCCAGCGGGGCCCAAGAGACCCAGTACTTC
-	TRBV2	few	TRBJ1-1	CASIPNSGAFF	TGTGCCAGCATACCCAACTCGGGCGCTTTCTTT
-	TRBV27	many	TRBJ2-5	CASSLGSWETQYF	TGTGCCAGCAGTTTAGGGAGTTGGGAGACCCAGTACTTC
-	TRBV10-2	-	TRBJ2-1	CASSEGFRVRDLTNNINEQFF	TGCGCCAGCAGTGAGGGTTTTCGGGTGCGGGATTTGACTAATAATATCAATGAGCAGTTCTTC
-	TRBV28	many	TRBJ2-7	CASSSIPEGYEQYF	TGTGCCAGCAGCTCCATCCCCGAGGGCTACGAGCAGTACTTC
TRBD1	TRBV4-2	-	TRBJ1-6	CASSQVLGQANSPPHF	TGTGCCAGCAGCCAAGTACTAGGACAGGCTAATTCACCCCCCCACTTT
-	TRBV7-2	many	TRBJ1-2	CASSLAYLGQDAYGYTF	TGTGCCAGCAGCTTAGCCTACCTGGGGCAGGACGCCTATGGCTACACCTTC
-	TRBV2	many	TRBJ1-2	CASSQVVVGARSGGYTF	TGTGCCAGCAGTCAGGTAGTGGTAGGGGCTCGATCAGGAGGCTACACCTTC
TRBD1	TRBV6-2/TRBV6-3	-	TRBJ2-3	CASKSGTGGTDTQYF	TGTGCCAGCAAATCGGGGACAGGGGGCACAGATACGCAGTATTTT
-	TRBV10-3	many	TRBJ2-2	CASVGTGELFF	TGTGCCTCCGTGGGCACCGGGGAGCTGTTTTTT
TRBD1	TRBV6-2/TRBV6-3	many	TRBJ1-5	CASSYGRGPGGNQPQHF	TGTGCCAGCAGTTACGGCAGGGGGCCCGGGGGCAATCAGCCCCAGCATTTT
-	TRBV6-5	many	TRBJ1-5	CASSYEEGNQPQHF	TGTGCCAGCAGTTACGAGGAGGGCAATCAGCCCCAGCATTTT
-	TRBV6-1	many	TRBJ2-7	CASSELSLSYEQYF	TGTGCCAGCAGTGAGTTATCGCTGTCCTACGAGCAGTACTTC
-	TRBV4-1	-	TRBJ1-5	CASSQVRGIGQPQHF	TGCGCCAGCAGCCAAGTTCGGGGCATAGGGCAGCCCCAGCATTTT
TRBD2	TRBV28	-	TRBJ2-3	CASSPQGRLAGVGTDTQYF	TGTGCCAGCAGCCCCCAAGGTAGGCTAGCGGGAGTCGGCACAGATACGCAGTATTTT
-	TRBV11-2	-	TRBJ2-3	CASSEEGQFSTDTQYF	TGTGCCAGCAGCGAAGAGGGACAATTTAGCACAGATACGCAGTATTTT
TRBD1	TRBV19	many	TRBJ1-1	CASSIQGASAEAFF	TGTGCCAGTAGTATTCAGGGGGCGAGTGCTGAAGCTTTCTTT
-	TRBV3-1	many	TRBJ2-2	CASSQGTGELFF	TGTGCCAGCAGCCAAGGGACCGGGGAGCTGTTTTTT
-	TRBV5-8	many	TRBJ2-7	CASSYLYEQYF	TGTGCCAGCAGCTACCTCTACGAGCAGTACTTC
-	TRBV18	many	TRBJ2-3	CASSRMGADQDTQYF	TGTGCCAGCTCTCGAATGGGGGCAGACCAAGATACGCAGTATTTT
TRBD1	TRBV5-8	many	TRBJ2-1	CASTDARQGSYNEQFF	TGTGCCAGCACCGACGCCAGACAGGGGTCCTACAATGAGCAGTTCTTC
TRBD2	TRBV6-2/TRBV6-3	many	TRBJ2-1	CASSYPFKLAGVYNEQFF	TGTGCCAGCAGTTACCCGTTTAAACTAGCGGGAGTCTACAATGAGCAGTTCTTC
TRBD1	TRBV5-1	-	TRBJ1-1	CASNRDRGTEAFF	TGCGCCAGCAACCGGGACAGGGGTACTGAAGCTTTCTTT
TRBD2	TRBV4-1	-	TRBJ2-3	CASSQIAGSTDTQYF	TGCGCCAGCAGCCAGATAGCGGGGTCCACAGATACGCAGTATTTT
-	TRBV20-1	many	TRBJ2-5	CSARSTGGGETQYF	TGCAGTGCTAGATCCACTGGAGGTGGGGAGACCCAGTACTTC
TRBD2	TRBV29-1	-	TRBJ2-1	CSIRSWTSGGARPSYEQFF	TGCAGCATACGATCCTGGACTAGCGGGGGGGCCCGTCCAAGCTATGAGCAGTTCTTC
TRBD2	TRBV5-1	many	TRBJ2-7	CASSLGPPSPTTSGRPYEQYF	TGCGCCAGCAGCTTGGGCCCTCCATCACCCACGACTAGCGGGCGTCCCTACGAGCAGTACTTC
-	TRBV5-4	few	TRBJ1-2	CASSLNALSRPNYGYTF	TGTGCCAGCAGCTTGAATGCGTTGTCAAGGCCCAACTATGGCTACACCTTC
-	TRBV6-1	few	TRBJ1-1	CASSQRRRGDTEAFF	TGTGCCAGCAGTCAACGTAGACGGGGGGACACTGAAGCTTTCTTT
TRBD1	TRBV19	-	TRBJ2-1	CASSIASGGNEQFF	TGTGCCAGTAGTATTGCGTCAGGGGGCAATGAGCAGTTCTTC
-	TRBV18	many	TRBJ1-1	CASSRGMEDMNTEAFF	TGTGCCAGCTCACGCGGGATGGAGGATATGAACACTGAAGCTTTCTTT
-	TRBV5-8	-	TRBJ2-1	CASSAGTTEGYNEQFF	TGTGCCAGCAGCGCCGGGACAACGGAGGGCTACAATGAGCAGTTCTTC
-	TRBV5-1	-	TRBJ2-5	CASSFGTPEETQYF	TGCGCCAGCAGCTTTGGGACGCCTGAAGAGACCCAGTACTTC
TRBD1	TRBV7-9	many	TRBJ1-5	CASSPGTGGGNQPQHF	TGTGCCAGCAGCCCCGGGACAGGTGGGGGCAATCAGCCCCAGCATTTT
TRBD1	TRBV7-8	many	TRBJ1-6	CASRGDRVRSLHF	TGTGCCAGCAGGGGGGACAGGGTTAGATCCCTCCACTTT
-	TRBV2	many	TRBJ2-2	CASSVTGNTGELFF	TGTGCCAGCAGTGTAACAGGGAACACCGGGGAGCTGTTTTTT
TRBD2	TRBV4-1	-	TRBJ2-2	CASSPTSGVTGELFF	TGCGCCAGCAGCCCTACTAGCGGGGTAACCGGGGAGCTGTTTTTT
-	TRBV20-1	few	TRBJ1-5	CSARDRAGPSNQPQHF	TGCAGTGCTAGAGATAGGGCAGGTCCTAGCAATCAGCCCCAGCATTTT
-	TRBV9	few	TRBJ2-1	CASSATTGKGVSEQFF	TGTGCCAGCAGCGCAACAACAGGAAAAGGAGTCAGCGAGCAGTTCTTC